This section outlines one TCR beta chain sequence together with its context. Deletions cut 5 bases from V and 4 bases from J, with 17 bases between. Looked up from germline, CDR1 is SGHVS and CDR2 is FQNEAQ. The CDR3 is 15 amino acids. PBMCs were isolated at a quantity of at least 6.5 million per sample. This sample stems from a study of blood T cells in healthy people across ages. Primers used in a second PCR of about 7 to 12 cycles were a sample-barcoded 5' primer and a J-beta primer mix. TCRdb reprocessed the 5' RACE reads via MiXCR and lists one record per CDR3 protein. The sample yields 700,000 to 850,000 distinct CDR3 sequences, about 48% seen once.

The sequence was collected from a man of 80 years or more in good health. Input material: blood. The genes are TRBV7-8 and TRBJ1-2; D unclear. CDR3 protein: CASSKDQRSVYGYTF. The CDR3 bases are TGTGCCAGCAGCAAGGATCAACGGTCGGTCTATGGCTACACCTTC.